The source of this TCR beta chain is a study of memory CD4+ T cells and cytomegalovirus serostatus. The table came from immunoSEQ multiplex PCR; TCRdb's copy has only in-frame clones and leaves some out. The profile shows about 56,000 clones, 82% of them singletons. The length of the CDR3 is 16 residues. J gave up 5 bases and V 5 bases, and 9 bases lay outside the gene matches. Germline CDR1 SGDLS, CDR2 YYNGEE. Whole-study results and caveats: CMV serostatus prediction reached median AUC roughly 0.95, or 0.91 with US-trained model. Suggested: most of the CMV-linked TCR signature lies in CD4+ memory cells.

The sort gate was single viable CD3+CD4+CD8-CD45RO+ cells for memory CD4+ T cells. Serostatus was set by detecting CMV pp150, pp28, p38, p52 IgG. After thawing, CD4+ T cells were positively selected. Concerning this clone itself: What it binds is unknown.

The chain recombines TRBV9 with TRBJ2-2; 10 bases are shared with TRBD1. This TCR was recovered from an adult in good health and CMV-seronegative. Sequenced sample: memory CD4+ T cells from blood. CDR3 in DNA: TGTGCCAGCAGTGCCTCCCGGACAGGGGGTACCGGGGAGCTGTTTTTT. Its protein product is CASSASRTGGTGELFF.